Below are 23 T cell receptor beta chains sequenced from a single sample in a study of spatial heterogeneity in lung cancer. TCRdb reprocessed the 5' RACE reads with MiXCR, giving one entry per CDR3 protein. The sample includes 15,000 to 20,000 distinct CDR3 sequences, 5% to 6.5% seen only once; the top ten take roughly 23%. This sample's time point: blood at routine non-recurrence follow-up after resection. Here the sequenced sample was PBMCs, taken at follow-up. All receptors derive from a male donor with early-stage non-small cell lung cancer.

This clonotype was recorded many times. This chain uses TRBV2 with TRBJ2-2, with 7 bases that match TRBD1. The CDR3 extends over 15 amino acids. CDR1 SNHLY and CDR2 FYNNEI come from the germline V gene. Trimming at V came to 6 bases and at J to 6 bases, leaving 10 bases not matched to a gene. CDR3 sequence reads: CASSSGQLAPGELFF. In nucleotides, the CDR3 is TGTGCCAGCAGCTCGGGACAGCTTGCTCCCGGGGAGCTGTTTTTT.

The CDR3 spells CASSYDRYTDTQYF. The CDR3 DNA follows: TGTGCCAGCAGTTACGACAGGTACACAGATACGCAGTATTTT. V is TRBV6-5 and J is TRBJ2-3, with a tentative D call TRBD1 (6 bases). The CDR3 spans 14 residues. V lost 2 bases and J lost 2, with 8 bases in between. CDR1 MNHEY and CDR2 SVGAGI come from the germline V gene.

This clonotype turned up a few times. The chain employs TRBV27 and TRBJ1-1; D not resolved. The CDR3 length is 13 residues. Germline loops: CDR1 MNHEY, CDR2 SMNVEV (reference sequence). The germline V and J ends were trimmed by 3 bases and 0 bases, with 5 bases remaining between them. CDR3 sequence reads: CASSFTVNTEAFF. The CDR3 DNA reads as TGTGCCAGCAGTTTCACCGTGAACACTGAAGCTTTCTTT.

In this sample, this clonotype turned up a few times. The chain has TRBV6-1 and TRBJ2-7, with D tentatively TRBD2 (5 bases). The V and J ends lost 0 bases and 4 bases respectively, with 10 bases between them. Germline CDR1 MNHNS, CDR2 SASEGT. The CDR3 has 14 amino acids. CDR3 bases: TGTGCCAGCAGTGAAGCCGACGGAGGATACGAGCAGTACTTC. Translating it yields CASSEADGGYEQYF.

The J gene is TRBJ1-2, the V gene TRBV7-9, with D possibly being TRBD1 (6 bases). There are 14 residues in the CDR3. CDR1 is SEHNR and CDR2 is FQNEAQ in the germline V gene (reference sequence). Trimming shortened V by 5 bases and J by 6 bases, and 16 bases separated the two germline ends. This CDR3 reads CASSPGTKQHGYTF. The CDR3 nucleotides are TGTGCCAGCAGCCCTGGGACAAAACAGCATGGCTACACCTTC.

This clonotype is medium-sized within its sample. The chain recombines TRBV18 with TRBJ2-7, with 7 bases fitting TRBD1. This CDR3 contains 14 residues. Unmatched junction bases numbered 4, after V lost 3 bases and J lost 2 bases. The germline V gene has CDR1 KGHSH and CDR2 LQKENI. CDR3 nucleotides: TGTGCCAGCTCACCCGGGACAGAAACCTACGAGCAGTACTTC. This encodes CASSPGTETYEQYF.

This clonotype occurred many times. This rearrangement joins TRBV20-1 to TRBJ1-1; 9 nucleotides agree with TRBD1. J was trimmed by 1 base and V by 7 bases; bases with no gene match: 4. Per germline, CDR1 DFQATT and CDR2 SNEGSKA (reference sequence). The CDR3 covers 13 residues. CDR3 nucleotide sequence: TGCAGTGTCCCGGGACAGGGGAACACTGAAGCTTTCTTT. Translating it yields CSVPGQGNTEAFF.

This clonotype has at least ten counts. This chain uses TRBV7-7 with TRBJ2-2, with D hard to call. Germline V CDR1 and CDR2: SSHAT, FNYEAQ (reference sequence). V was pared by 5 bases and J by 10 bases, with 20 bases between. The CDR3 runs to 15 residues. The CDR3 loop is CASSRDKAVSTELFF. The CDR3 DNA follows: TGTGCCAGCAGCCGAGACAAGGCAGTTTCAACGGAGCTGTTTTTT.

This clonotype is labeled medium-sized. The chain is built from TRBV11-2 and TRBJ2-3; TRBD1 matches 9 bases. V trimming: 2 bases; J trimming: 3 bases; junction bases outside the gene matches: 3. This CDR3 is built from 15 residues. The germline V gene encodes CDR1 SGHAT and CDR2 FQNNGV. DNA of the CDR3: TGTGCCAGCAGCTTACCGACAGGGGGGACAGATACGCAGTATTTT. Its translation: CASSLPTGGTDTQYF.

This clonotype has ten or more counts. V gene TRBV28 combines with J gene TRBJ2-1; 10 bases line up with TRBD2. Germline V gene sequence: CDR1 MDHEN, CDR2 SYDVKM. The CDR3 runs 15 residues. The V and J ends lost 1 base and 7 bases, in that order; junction bases with no gene match: 4. The CDR3 region is CASSLFSGRGNEQFF. CDR3 DNA: TGTGCCAGCAGTTTATTCAGCGGGAGGGGGAATGAGCAGTTCTTC.

This clonotype has a count of ten or more. The V gene is TRBV7-9, the J gene TRBJ2-2; no firm D call. Germline lookup yields CDR1 SEHNR and CDR2 FQNEAQ (reference sequence). This CDR3 comprises 14 residues. The V gene lost 3 bases and the J gene lost 5 bases, with 10 bases spanning the gap. The CDR3 coding sequence is TGTGCCAGCAGCTTCTCCCAGAGGACCGGGGAGCTGTTTTTT. As protein: CASSFSQRTGELFF.

By share of the sample, this clonotype is medium-sized. V gene TRBV28 combines with J gene TRBJ2-2; D not certain. CDR3 size: 12 residues. CDR1 MDHEN and CDR2 SYDVKM come from the germline V gene. V lost 6 bases to trimming and J lost 3 bases, with 5 bases between them. This chain's CDR3 is CASRLDTGELFF. Here the CDR3 DNA reads TGTGCCAGCAGACTTGACACCGGGGAGCTGTTTTTT. Full variable domain (remainder filled in from reference TRBV28 and TRBJ2-2): DVKVTQSSRYLVKRTGEKVFLECVQDMDHENMFWYRQDPGLGLRLIYFSYDVKMKEKGDIPEGYSVSREKKERFSLILESASTNQTSMYLCASRLDTGELFFGEGSRLTVL.

This clonotype has at least ten counts. The chain joins TRBV18 to TRBJ1-2; TRBD1 agrees at 9 bases. V gave up 2 bases and J gave up 4 bases; unmatched junction bases: 5. From germline, CDR1 is KGHSH and CDR2 LQKENI. The CDR3 has 15 residues. CDR3 in DNA: TGTGCCAGCTCACCATCGGGACAGGGCTTCTATGGCTACACCTTC. This codes for CASSPSGQGFYGYTF.

This clonotype was detected many times. The rearrangement uses TRBV12-3 or TRBV12-4 and TRBJ2-7, with D hard to call. Trimming removed 4 bases from V and 0 bases from J, with 7 bases in between. There are 13 residues in the CDR3. The CDR3 nucleotides read TGTGCCAGCAGTTGGCTCAGCTCCTACGAGCAGTACTTC. Encoded protein: CASSWLSSYEQYF.

This clonotype was seen at least ten times. The chain employs TRBV18 and TRBJ2-1, with TRBD2 matching over 8 bases. CDR1 and CDR2 from the germline V gene are KGHSH and LQKENI. CDR3 size: 16 residues. V lost 3 bases and J lost 7; bases outside the gene matches: 11. CDR3 coding DNA: TGTGCCAGCTCACCCCCCGGAGCGGGAGTAGAGAATGAGCAGTTCTTC. Protein product: CASSPPGAGVENEQFF. The full variable domain, rest sourced from reference TRBV18 and TRBJ2-1, is NAGVMQNPRHLVRRRGQEARLRCSPMKGHSHVYWYRQLPEEGLKFMVYLQKENIIDESGMPKERFSAEFPKEGPSILRIQQVVRGDSAAYFCASSPPGAGVENEQFFGPGTRLTVL.

As concerns this clonotype: At one boundary the junction diverges from the germline segment, which might be a read error. The chain links TRBV5-6 to TRBJ2-5; D remains ambiguous. The V gene's germline CDR1 is SGHDT and CDR2 YYEEEE. The CDR3 has 14 amino acids. CDR3 protein: CVSSLALKQETQYF. The CDR3 coding sequence is TGTGTCAGCAGCTTGGCCTTAAAGCAAGAGACCCAGTACTTC. The full variable domain, rest sourced from reference TRBV5-6 and TRBJ2-5, is DAGVTQSPTHLIKTRGQQVTLRCSPKSGHDTVSWYQQALGQGPQFIFQYYEEEERQRGNFPDRFSGHQFPNYSSELNVNALLLGDSALYLCVSSLALKQETQYFGPGTRLLVL.

This clonotype has a count of ten or more. The chain couples TRBV27 to TRBJ1-3; weak D call: TRBD1 (5 bases). Trimming pared 6 bases from V and 0 bases from J, leaving 18 bases between. The CDR3 is 17 amino acids. Germline V lookup: CDR1 MNHEY, CDR2 SMNVEV (reference sequence). In nucleotides, the CDR3 is TGTGCCAGCAGCTCCCTCCGGGGCAGTTTCTCTGGAAACACCATATATTTT. This codes for CASSSLRGSFSGNTIYF.

This clonotype was observed at least ten times. The gene calls are TRBV24-1 and TRBJ2-5; 11 bases fit TRBD2. Germline V CDR1 and CDR2: KGHDR, SFDVKD. The CDR3 runs 17 residues. The junction had 7 bases not matched to a gene; V was cut back by 4 bases and J by 1 base. The CDR3 region has the DNA TGTGCCACCAGTGAATCGACTAGCGGGACGCTCCAAGAGACCCAGTACTTC. Residues: CATSESTSGTLQETQYF.

This clonotype was recorded at least ten times. J is TRBJ1-1 and V is TRBV7-2; D unclear. Deletions cut 8 bases from V and 1 base from J, with 11 bases between. Per the germline V gene, CDR1 is SGHTA and CDR2 is FQGNSA. The CDR3 runs to 13 residues. CDR3 in DNA: TGTGCCAGCGCCTCCTCCGGGAACACTGAAGCTTTCTTT. Amino acid sequence: CASASSGNTEAFF.

Comments on this clonotype: A much larger clone differs by one base, so this may be a read error. V is TRBV19 and J is TRBJ2-3, with TRBD2 matching over 7 bases. This CDR3 comprises 14 residues. CDR1 is LNHDA, CDR2 SQIVND, per germline (reference sequence). The CDR3 DNA reads TGTGTCAGTATCGACCCAGGGAGGGGAGATACGCAGTATTTT. It yields the protein CVSIDPGRGDTQYF.

This clonotype was detected ten times or more. The V gene is TRBV27, the J gene TRBJ2-2; tentatively, D is TRBD1 (5 bases). Germline lookup yields CDR1 MNHEY and CDR2 SMNVEV (reference sequence). Trimming removed 7 bases from V and 0 bases from J, with 15 bases in between. CDR3 length equals 16 residues. The CDR3 reads CASTPRAASNTGELFF. CDR3 in DNA: TGTGCCAGCACCCCCAGGGCGGCCTCGAACACCGGGGAGCTGTTTTTT.

This chain links TRBV28 with TRBJ2-7, with TRBD2 matching over 11 bases. Germline-derived CDR1 and CDR2 are MDHEN and SYDVKM. Germline trimming cut 5 bases from V and 6 bases from J; bases unmatched to any gene: 12. The CDR3 totals 16 residues. CDR3 sequence (DNA): TGTGCCAGCAGTCAACTCTCTAGCGGGAGGCATCGCGAGCAGTACTTC. Its translation: CASSQLSSGRHREQYF.

By its share, this clonotype is medium-sized. V is TRBV12-3 or TRBV12-4 and J is TRBJ1-5, with a possible D match to TRBD1 (5 bases). V was shortened by 6 bases and J by 6 bases, with 9 bases between the two germline ends. The CDR3 is 12 amino acids. The CDR3 sequence: CASSPQGQPQHF. Here the CDR3 DNA reads TGTGCCAGCAGCCCTCAGGGTCAGCCCCAGCATTTT.